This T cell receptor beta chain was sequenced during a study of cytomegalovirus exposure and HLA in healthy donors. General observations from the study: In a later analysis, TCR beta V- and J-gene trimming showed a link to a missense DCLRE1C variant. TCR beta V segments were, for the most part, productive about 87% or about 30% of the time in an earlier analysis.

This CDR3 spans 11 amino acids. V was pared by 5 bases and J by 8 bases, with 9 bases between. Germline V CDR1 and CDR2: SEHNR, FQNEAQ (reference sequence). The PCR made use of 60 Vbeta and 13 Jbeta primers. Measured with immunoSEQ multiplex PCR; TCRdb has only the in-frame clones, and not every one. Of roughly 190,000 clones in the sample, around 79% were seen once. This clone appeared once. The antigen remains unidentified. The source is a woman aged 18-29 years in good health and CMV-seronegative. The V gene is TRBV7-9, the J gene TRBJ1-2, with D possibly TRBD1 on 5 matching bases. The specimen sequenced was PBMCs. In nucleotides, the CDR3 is TGTGCCAGCAGCAATGGGGGGGGCTACACCTTC. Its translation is CASSNGGGYTF.